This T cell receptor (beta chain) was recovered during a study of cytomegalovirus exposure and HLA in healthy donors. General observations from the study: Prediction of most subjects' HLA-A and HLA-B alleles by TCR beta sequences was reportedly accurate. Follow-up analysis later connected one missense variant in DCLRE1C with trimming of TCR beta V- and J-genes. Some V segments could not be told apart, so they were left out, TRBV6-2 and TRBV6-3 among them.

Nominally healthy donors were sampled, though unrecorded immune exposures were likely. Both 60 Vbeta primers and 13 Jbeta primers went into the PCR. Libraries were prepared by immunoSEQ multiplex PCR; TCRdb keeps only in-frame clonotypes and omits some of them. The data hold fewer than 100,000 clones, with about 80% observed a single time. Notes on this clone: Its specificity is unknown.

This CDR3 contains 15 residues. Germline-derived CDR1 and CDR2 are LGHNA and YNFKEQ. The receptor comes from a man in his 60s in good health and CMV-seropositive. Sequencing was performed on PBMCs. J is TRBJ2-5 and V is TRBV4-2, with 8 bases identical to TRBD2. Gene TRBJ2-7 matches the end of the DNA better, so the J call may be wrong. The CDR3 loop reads CASSQGGGSSYEQYF. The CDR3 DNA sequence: TGTGCCAGCAGCCAAGGCGGGGGGAGCTCCTACGAGCAGTACTTC.